Below, 17 T cell receptor beta chains from the same sample are listed, as sequenced in a study of blood T cell repertoires in COVID-19 (TCRdb year 2020). Receptor amplification or capture employed the immunoSEQ multiplex PCR assay. As stored in TCRdb, this immuneACCESS dataset retains in-frame rearrangements with V and J assigned. A fraction of the clones does not appear; measured against another copy, unresolved V genes explain less than half of the discrepancy, and the remainder lacks a known reason. Within this sample are about 130,000 clones, with less than 90% of them counted one time only. Over 1.1% of the sample lies in the top ten. Sequenced input: peripheral blood. Every receptor here comes from a man aged 55 to 70 with acute or convalescent COVID-19.

The J gene is TRBJ1-5, the V gene TRBV7-3; possible D gene TRBD1, 5 bases. Germline-derived CDR1 and CDR2 are SGHTA and FQGTGA. This CDR3 spans 15 amino acids. The V gene lost 5 bases and the J gene lost 0 bases, with 11 bases spanning the gap. The CDR3 sequence: CASSERGDSNQPQHF. The CDR3 DNA sequence: TGTGCCAGCAGCGAACGGGGGGATAGCAATCAGCCCCAGCATTTT.

This clone was counted a single time. The chain recombines TRBV29-1 with TRBJ1-2, with D maybe TRBD1 (5 bases). CDR1 and CDR2 from the germline V gene are SQVTM and ANQGSEA. Trimming pared 8 bases from V and 2 bases from J, leaving 18 bases between. There are 14 residues in the CDR3. CDR3 coding DNA: TGCAGCCTAAGAACCCCTGACAGCAACTATGGCTACACCTTC. Translated, it gives CSLRTPDSNYGYTF.

The rearrangement joins TRBV5-1 to TRBJ2-3, with 8 bases that match TRBD2. This CDR3 contains 16 residues. Germline lookup yields CDR1 SGHRS and CDR2 YFSETQ. With 2 bases clipped from V and 0 bases from J, the junction kept 5 bases outside the gene matches. The CDR3 reads CASSFSGAPSTDTQYF. CDR3 in DNA: TGCGCCAGCAGCTTTAGCGGGGCCCCAAGCACAGATACGCAGTATTTT.

The gene calls are TRBV19 and TRBJ2-7; 7 bases fit TRBD1. Germline CDR1 and CDR2: LNHDA and SQIVND (reference sequence). CDR3 length: 13 residues. Trimming at V came to 5 bases and at J to 0 bases, leaving 1 base not matched to a gene. CDR3 sequence reads: CASSRDSSYEQYF. As DNA, the CDR3 is TGTGCCAGTAGTCGGGACAGCTCCTACGAGCAGTACTTC.

CDR3 loop: CASSLNPGLNTEAFF. The CDR3 coding sequence is TGTGCCAGCAGCTTAAATCCGGGGTTGAACACTGAAGCTTTCTTT. This chain joins TRBV7-3 and TRBJ1-1; no clear D gene. This CDR3 is 15 amino acids long. Per germline, CDR1 SGHTA and CDR2 FQGTGA. The V end was cut by 1 base, the J end by 0 bases, with 9 bases between.

The rearrangement uses TRBV15 and TRBJ1-5; D possibly corresponds to TRBD1 (6 bases). The CDR3 length is 15 residues. From germline, CDR1 is LNHNV and CDR2 YYDKDF (reference sequence). Trimming took 7 bases from V and 6 from J, leaving 19 bases between them. In DNA form, the CDR3 reads TGTGCCACCATCAACGGACAGAGGGGGACTCAGCCCCAGCATTTT. Its translation: CATINGQRGTQPQHF.

V and J are TRBV10-3 and TRBJ1-1; tentatively, D is TRBD1 (6 bases). Germline V CDR1 and CDR2: ENHRY, SYGVKD. CDR3 length: 14 residues. The V gene lost 4 bases and the J gene lost 4 bases, with 13 bases spanning the gap. The CDR3, as DNA: TGTGCCATCAGTGGGTACAGGGAGGGCACTGAAGCTTTCTTT. Translating gives CAISGYREGTEAFF.

The genes are TRBV7-3 and TRBJ2-7, with 7 bases aligning to TRBD1. Germline CDR1 SGHTA, CDR2 FQGTGA. This CDR3 has 15 residues. V was pared by 5 bases and J by 0 bases, with 7 bases of the junction left unmatched. CDR3 DNA: TGTGCCAGCAGCCGGGACAGCTTAAGCTCCTACGAGCAGTACTTC. Residues: CASSRDSLSSYEQYF. The entire variable domain, with the rest obtained from reference TRBV7-3 and TRBJ2-7, is as follows: GAGVSQTPSNKVTEKGKYVELRCDPISGHTALYWYRQSLGQGPEFLIYFQGTGAADDSGLPNDRFFAVRPEGSVSTLKIQRTERGDSAVYLCASSRDSLSSYEQYFGPGTRLTVT.

V gene TRBV5-1 combines with J gene TRBJ1-1, with 7 bases lining up with TRBD1. Germline trimming cut 1 base from V and 0 bases from J; bases unmatched to any gene: 3. Germline V gene sequence: CDR1 SGHRS, CDR2 YFSETQ. The length of the CDR3 is 15 residues. The CDR3 DNA follows: TGCGCCAGCAGCTTGTTGCAGGGGGTGAACACTGAAGCTTTCTTT. Residues: CASSLLQGVNTEAFF.

The chain links TRBV19 to TRBJ2-7; 9 nucleotides line up with TRBD1. V was pared by 4 bases and J by 5 bases, with 6 bases of the junction left unmatched. CDR1 LNHDA and CDR2 SQIVND come from the germline V gene (reference sequence). The CDR3 is 14 amino acids. CDR3 in DNA: TGTGCCAGTAGTAAGGGACAGGGTCTCGACGAGCAGTACTTC. Protein: CASSKGQGLDEQYF.

The chain carries TRBV21-1 and TRBJ2-3; TRBD2 reflects the table's D call only, with no check against the DNA. TRBV21-1 has pseudogene status. The CDR3 is 10 residues long. CDR3 amino acids: CAENTDTQYF. The CDR3 DNA reads TGTGCAGAGAACACAGATACGCAGTATTTT.

The chain combines TRBV3-1 (or the pseudogene TRBV3-2) with TRBJ2-7; TRBD1 is a possible D gene (7 bases). The germline gives CDR1 LGHDT, CDR2 YNNKEL (reference sequence). The CDR3 loop spans 15 amino acids. Trimming cost V 0 bases and J 6 bases, with 15 bases left between them. The DNA of the CDR3 is TGTGCCAGCAGCCAAGATTGGGCAGGGGGGCGCGAGCAGTACTTC. Protein product: CASSQDWAGGREQYF.

This rearrangement joins TRBV4-1 to TRBJ2-5; a weak D match, TRBD2 (6 bases). Trimming stripped 0 bases from V and 6 bases from J, with 14 bases between. Looked up from germline, CDR1 is MGHRA and CDR2 is YSYEKL. The CDR3 has 15 amino acids. CDR3 in amino acids: CASSQDLTSQKTQYF. The DNA of the CDR3 is TGCGCCAGCAGCCAAGATCTTACTAGCCAGAAGACCCAGTACTTC.

The chain uses TRBV7-8 and TRBJ1-1; 8 positions match TRBD1. The length of the CDR3 is 15 residues. The V segment lost 4 bases and the J segment 1 base; nucleotides outside the gene matches: 5. CDR1 is SGHVS and CDR2 is FQNEAQ in the germline V gene. The chain's CDR3 is CASSSWTGSNTEAFF. As DNA, the CDR3 is TGTGCCAGCAGCTCCTGGACAGGGTCGAACACTGAAGCTTTCTTT.

The chain carries TRBV6-5 and TRBJ2-3, with TRBD1 as a possible D gene (6 bases). With 5 bases removed from V and 6 bases from J, the gap between germline ends came to 12 bases. The CDR3 is 13 amino acids. The V gene's germline CDR1 is MNHEY and CDR2 SVGAGI. CDR3 sequence: CASSRDRSDTQYF. CDR3 nucleotide sequence: TGTGCCAGCAGTCGTGACAGGTCGGATACGCAGTATTTT.

Written as DNA, the CDR3 is TGTGCCAGCAGCTATGGGGGGGTAGCCACCGGGGAGCTGTTTTTT. Its translation is CASSYGGVATGELFF. The V call is TRBV5-4, the J call TRBJ2-2, with 7 positions matching TRBD2. CDR1 is SGHNT, CDR2 YYREEE, per germline (reference sequence). This CDR3 has 15 residues. V gave up 3 bases and J gave up 4 bases; unmatched junction bases: 6.

The gene calls are TRBV5-1 and TRBJ2-2; possible D gene TRBD2, 6 bases. Germline loops: CDR1 SGHRS, CDR2 YFSETQ. The CDR3 is 16 amino acids. Trimming pared 1 base from V and 0 bases from J, leaving 10 bases between. The CDR3 DNA sequence: TGCGCCAGCAGCTTGTCCGGGAGAGCGAACACCGGGGAGCTGTTTTTT. It specifies CASSLSGRANTGELFF.